Listed here is a single TCR beta chain. Its specificity is not known. Individuals having autoimmune disease history or systemic immunosuppression were not enrolled. This sample stems from a study of OX40 agonist ivuxolimab in advanced cancers. Study-wide background: Participants, 82.7% male, averaged roughly 60 years of age, ranging from about 23 to 79.

The study's findings and limits: Clones of CD4+ and CD8+ blood T cells grew by week 6 at doses of 0.1 to 3.0 mg/kg.

CDR1 and CDR2 (germline): SGHNT, YENEEA. V shed 4 bases, J shed 14 bases, and the junction held 11 bases outside the gene matches. This CDR3 region has 13 residues. The method was immunoSEQ multiplex PCR; TCRdb's version includes in-frame clones alone and lacks a portion of them. This sample has fewer than 70,000 clones, with around 93% found just once. The TCR comes from an adult with an advanced solid tumor such as melanoma, head and neck, liver or kidney cancer. The genes are TRBV11-3 and TRBJ2-1, with 7 bases that match TRBD1. Material: CD4+ or CD8+ T cells sorted from blood, obtained in a trial of the OX40 agonist ivuxolimab. The CDR3 sequence: CASSSTGVIGEFF. The CDR3 DNA reads as TGTGCCAGCAGCTCAACAGGGGTCATAGGGGAGTTCTTC.